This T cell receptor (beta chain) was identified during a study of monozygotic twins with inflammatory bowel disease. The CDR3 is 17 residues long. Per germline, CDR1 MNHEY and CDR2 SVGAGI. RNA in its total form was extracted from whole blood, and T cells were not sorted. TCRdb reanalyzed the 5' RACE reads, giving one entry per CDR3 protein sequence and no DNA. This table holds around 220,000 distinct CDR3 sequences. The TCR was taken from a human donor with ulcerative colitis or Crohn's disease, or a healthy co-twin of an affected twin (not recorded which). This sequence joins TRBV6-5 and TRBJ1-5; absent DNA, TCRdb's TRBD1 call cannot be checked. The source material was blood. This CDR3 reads CASSYSAGGRGVQPQHF.